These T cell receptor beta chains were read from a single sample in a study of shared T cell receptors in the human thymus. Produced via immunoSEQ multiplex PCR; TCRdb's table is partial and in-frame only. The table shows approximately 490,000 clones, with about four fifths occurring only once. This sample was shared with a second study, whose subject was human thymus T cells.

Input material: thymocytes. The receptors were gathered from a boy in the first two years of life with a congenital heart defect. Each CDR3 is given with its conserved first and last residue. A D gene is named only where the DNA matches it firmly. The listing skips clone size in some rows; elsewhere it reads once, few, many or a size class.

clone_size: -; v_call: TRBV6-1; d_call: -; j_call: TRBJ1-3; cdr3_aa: CASIGITGPTIYF; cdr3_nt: TGTGCCAGCATCGGAATTACAGGCCCGACCATATATTTT
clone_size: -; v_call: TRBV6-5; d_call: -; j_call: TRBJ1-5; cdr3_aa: CASSYSRGDQPQHF; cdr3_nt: TGTGCCAGCAGTTACTCGCGGGGGGACCAGCCCCAGCATTTT
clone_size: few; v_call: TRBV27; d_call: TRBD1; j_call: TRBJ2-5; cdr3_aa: CASSDGDSQETQYF; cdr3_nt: TGTGCCAGCAGTGATGGGGACAGCCAAGAGACCCAGTACTTC
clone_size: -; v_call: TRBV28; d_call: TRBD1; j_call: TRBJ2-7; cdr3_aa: CASRPQQGDPFYEQYF; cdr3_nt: TGTGCCAGCAGGCCACAACAGGGGGATCCCTTCTACGAGCAGTACTTC
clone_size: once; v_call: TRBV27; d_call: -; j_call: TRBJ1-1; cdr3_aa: CASSLTDMNTEAFF; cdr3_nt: TGTGCCAGCAGTTTAACCGACATGAACACTGAAGCTTTCTTT
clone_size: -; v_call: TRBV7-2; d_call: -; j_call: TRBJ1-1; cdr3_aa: CASSLKGAEAFF; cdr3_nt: TGTGCCAGCAGCTTAAAAGGGGCTGAAGCTTTCTTT
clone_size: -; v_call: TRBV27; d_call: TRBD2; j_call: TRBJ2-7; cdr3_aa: CASNAGTSGSVAYEQYF; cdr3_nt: TGTGCCAGCAACGCCGGGACTAGCGGGAGTGTCGCCTACGAGCAGTACTTC
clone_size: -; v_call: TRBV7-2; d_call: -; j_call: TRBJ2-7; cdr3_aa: CASSFRGANFPPRYEQYF; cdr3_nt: TGTGCCAGCAGCTTCAGGGGCGCTAACTTCCCCCCCCGCTACGAGCAGTACTTC
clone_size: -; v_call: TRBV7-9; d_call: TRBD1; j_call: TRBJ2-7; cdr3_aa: CASRSGTGNEQYF; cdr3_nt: TGTGCCAGCAGATCCGGGACAGGGAACGAGCAGTACTTC
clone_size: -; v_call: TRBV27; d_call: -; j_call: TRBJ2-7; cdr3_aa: CASSLEGSGQYF; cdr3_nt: TGTGCCAGCAGTTTGGAGGGATCGGGGCAGTACTTC